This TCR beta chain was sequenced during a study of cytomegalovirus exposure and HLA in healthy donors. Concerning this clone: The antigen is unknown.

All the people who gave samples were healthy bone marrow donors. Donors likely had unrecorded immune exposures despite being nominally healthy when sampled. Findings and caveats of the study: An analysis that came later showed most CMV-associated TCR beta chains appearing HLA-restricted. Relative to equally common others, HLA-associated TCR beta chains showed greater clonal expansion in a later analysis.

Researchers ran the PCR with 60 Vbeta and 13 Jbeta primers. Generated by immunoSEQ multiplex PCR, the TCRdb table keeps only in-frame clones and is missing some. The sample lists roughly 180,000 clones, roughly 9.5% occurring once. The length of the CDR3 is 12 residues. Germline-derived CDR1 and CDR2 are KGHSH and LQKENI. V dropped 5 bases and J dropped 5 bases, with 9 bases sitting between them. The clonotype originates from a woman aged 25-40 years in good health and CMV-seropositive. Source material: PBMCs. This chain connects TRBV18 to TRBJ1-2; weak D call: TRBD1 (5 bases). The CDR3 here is CASSGAEYGYTF. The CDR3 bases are TGTGCCAGCTCAGGGGCAGAGTATGGCTACACCTTC.